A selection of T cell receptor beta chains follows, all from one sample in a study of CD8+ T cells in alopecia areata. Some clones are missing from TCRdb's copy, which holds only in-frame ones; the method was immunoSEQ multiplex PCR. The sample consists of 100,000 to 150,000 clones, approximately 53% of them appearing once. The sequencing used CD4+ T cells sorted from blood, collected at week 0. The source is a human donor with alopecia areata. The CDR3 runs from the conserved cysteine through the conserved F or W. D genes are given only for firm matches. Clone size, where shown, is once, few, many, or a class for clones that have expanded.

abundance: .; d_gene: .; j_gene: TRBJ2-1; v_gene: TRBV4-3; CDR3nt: TGCGCCAGCAGCCAAGGCCCAGTTTCATCCTACAATGAGCAGTTCTTC; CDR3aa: CASSQGPVSSYNEQFF
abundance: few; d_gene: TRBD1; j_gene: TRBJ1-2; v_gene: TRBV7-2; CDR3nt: TGTGCCAGCAGCTTAGCGAAATTAGGATCTTCCAGACAGGGCGGCTACACCTTC; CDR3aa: CASSLAKLGSSRQGGYTF
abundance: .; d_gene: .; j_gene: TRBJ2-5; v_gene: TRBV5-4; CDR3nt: TGTGCCAGCAGCTTCTTAGAGACCCAGTACTTC; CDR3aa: CASSFLETQYF
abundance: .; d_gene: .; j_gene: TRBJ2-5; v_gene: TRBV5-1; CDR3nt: TGCGCCAGCAGCGAGGAAGAGACCCAGTACTTC; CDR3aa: CASSEEETQYF
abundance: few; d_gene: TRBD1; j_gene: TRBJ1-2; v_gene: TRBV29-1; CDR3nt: TGCAGCGTTGAAAGACAGGGAATTCATGGCTACACCTTC; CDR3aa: CSVERQGIHGYTF
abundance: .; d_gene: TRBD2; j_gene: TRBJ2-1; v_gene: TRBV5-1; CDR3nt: TGCGCCAGCAGCTTGGAACCTAGCGGGAGGGCCTCCTACAATGAGCAGTTCTTC; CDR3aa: CASSLEPSGRASYNEQFF
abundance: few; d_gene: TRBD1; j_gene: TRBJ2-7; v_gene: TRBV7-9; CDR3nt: TGTGCCAGCAGCCTAGGGGACAGGGAATTTGACGAGCAGTACTTC; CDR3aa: CASSLGDREFDEQYF
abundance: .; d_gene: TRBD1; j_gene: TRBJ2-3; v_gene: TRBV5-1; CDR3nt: TGCGCCAGCAGCTCATCACAGGGGGCAGGGGGTACGCAGTATTTT; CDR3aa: CASSSSQGAGGTQYF
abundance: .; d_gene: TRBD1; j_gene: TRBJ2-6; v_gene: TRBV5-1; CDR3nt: TGCGCCAGCAGCCTAGGACAGGGAGCTGGGGCCAACGTCCTGACTTTC; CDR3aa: CASSLGQGAGANVLTF
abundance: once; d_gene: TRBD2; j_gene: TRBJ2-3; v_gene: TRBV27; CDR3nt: TGTGCCAGCAGTAAAGGGACTACCAGCACAGATACGCAGTATTTT; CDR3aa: CASSKGTTSTDTQYF
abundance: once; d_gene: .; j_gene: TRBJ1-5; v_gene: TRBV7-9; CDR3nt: TGTGCCAGCAGCAAGGATGGGGGGTTTGGTCTTAATCAGCCCCAGCATTTT; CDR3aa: CASSKDGGFGLNQPQHF
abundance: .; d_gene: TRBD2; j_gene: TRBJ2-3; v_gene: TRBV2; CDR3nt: TGTGCCAGCAGCGGGCCGGCGGCGGGGGGAAACACAGATACGCAGTATTTT; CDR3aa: CASSGPAAGGNTDTQYF
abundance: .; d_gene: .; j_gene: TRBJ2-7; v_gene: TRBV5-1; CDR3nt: TGCGCCAGCAGCTACAGGGAAGCCTACGAGCAGTACTTC; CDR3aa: CASSYREAYEQYF
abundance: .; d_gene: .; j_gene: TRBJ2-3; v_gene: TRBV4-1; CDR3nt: TGCGCCAGCAGCCAAGACGGAGAGGTCTCGGATACGCAGTATTTT; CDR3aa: CASSQDGEVSDTQYF
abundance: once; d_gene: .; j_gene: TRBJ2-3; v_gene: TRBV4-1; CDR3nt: TGCGCCAGCAGCCAAGATCAGGTTGTGGGCGGGCCCGGACGTAAAGATACGCAGTATTTT; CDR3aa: CASSQDQVVGGPGRKDTQYF
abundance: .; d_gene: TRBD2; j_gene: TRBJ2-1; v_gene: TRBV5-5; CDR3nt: TGTGCCAGCAGCCCGATCTCGCGGGGGGCCGGCTACAATGAGCAGTTCTTC; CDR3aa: CASSPISRGAGYNEQFF
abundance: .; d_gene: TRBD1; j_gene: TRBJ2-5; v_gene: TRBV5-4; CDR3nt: TGTGCCAGCAGCTTCCGGGACAGGGCGGGTGAGACCCAGTACTTC; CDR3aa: CASSFRDRAGETQYF
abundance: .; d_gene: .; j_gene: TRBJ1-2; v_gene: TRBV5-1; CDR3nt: TGCGCCAGCAGCTTAAGAGGGCAGGATGGCTACACCTTC; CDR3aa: CASSLRGQDGYTF
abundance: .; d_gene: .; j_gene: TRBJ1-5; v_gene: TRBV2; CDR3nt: TGTGCCAGCAGTCCAGGGGCAGTTAGCAATCAGCCCCAGCATTTT; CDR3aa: CASSPGAVSNQPQHF
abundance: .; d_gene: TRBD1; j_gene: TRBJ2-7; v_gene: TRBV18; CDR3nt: TGTGCCAGCCGCAGGGACAGCTACGAGCAGTACTTC; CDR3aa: CASRRDSYEQYF
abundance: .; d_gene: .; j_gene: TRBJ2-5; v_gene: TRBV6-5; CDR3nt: TGTGCCAGCAGTTACGCAATGGGACGGAAACAAGAGACCCAGTACTTC; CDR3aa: CASSYAMGRKQETQYF
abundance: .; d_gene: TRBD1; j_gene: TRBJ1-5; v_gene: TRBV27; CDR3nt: TGTGCCAGCAAAGACGGGACAGTTGGCAATCAGCCCCAGCATTTT; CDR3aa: CASKDGTVGNQPQHF
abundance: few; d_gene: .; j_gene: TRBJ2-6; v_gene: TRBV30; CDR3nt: TGTGCCTGGAGCGGAGGCTCTGGGGCCAACGTCCTGACTTTC; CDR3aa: CAWSGGSGANVLTF
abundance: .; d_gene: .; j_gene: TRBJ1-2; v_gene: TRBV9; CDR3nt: TGTGCCAGCAGCGTAGCACTGTCAAATGGCTACACCTTC; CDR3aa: CASSVALSNGYTF
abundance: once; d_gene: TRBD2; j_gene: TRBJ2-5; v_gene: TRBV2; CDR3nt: TGTGCCAGCGTTATGGCGTCCCGGAGCGGGGGGGAGACCCAGTACTTC; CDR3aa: CASVMASRSGGETQYF
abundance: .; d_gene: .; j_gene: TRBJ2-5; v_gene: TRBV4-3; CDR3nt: TGCGCCAGCAGCCAACAACCCCTAGAGACCCAGTACTTC; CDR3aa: CASSQQPLETQYF
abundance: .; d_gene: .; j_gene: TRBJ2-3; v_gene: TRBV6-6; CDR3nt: TGTGCCAGCAGTTTTCGGTTGGATACGCAGTATTTT; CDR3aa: CASSFRLDTQYF
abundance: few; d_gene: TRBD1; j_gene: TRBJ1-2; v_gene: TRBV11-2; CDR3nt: TGTGCCAGCAGCAGGGACAGGGTCTTTGGCTACACCTTC; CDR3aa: CASSRDRVFGYTF
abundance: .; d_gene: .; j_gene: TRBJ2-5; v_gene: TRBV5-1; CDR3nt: TGCGCCAGCAGGTTCTTTGGGGCCGATAGAGAGCCCCAGTACTTC; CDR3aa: CASRFFGADREPQYF
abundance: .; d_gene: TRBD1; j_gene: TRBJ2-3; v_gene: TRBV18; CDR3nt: TGTGCCAGCTCACCAACAACAGGGGTTAGAGATACGCAGTATTTT; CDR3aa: CASSPTTGVRDTQYF
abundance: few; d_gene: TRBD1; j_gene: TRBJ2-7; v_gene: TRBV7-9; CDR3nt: TGTGCCAGCAGCCCGACAGGGCCCGAGCAGTACTTC; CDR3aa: CASSPTGPEQYF
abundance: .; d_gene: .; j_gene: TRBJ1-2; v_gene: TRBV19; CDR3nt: TGTGCCAGTAGTTCCACAATCTATGGCTACACCTTC; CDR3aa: CASSSTIYGYTF
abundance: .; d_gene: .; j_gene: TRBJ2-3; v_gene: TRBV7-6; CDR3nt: TGTGCCAGCAGTCGTAGCGGCACAGATACGCAGTATTTT; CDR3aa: CASSRSGTDTQYF
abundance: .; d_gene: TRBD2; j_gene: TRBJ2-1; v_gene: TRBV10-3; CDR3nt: TGTGCCATCAGTCGGGAGGCATACAATGAGCAGTTCTTC; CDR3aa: CAISREAYNEQFF
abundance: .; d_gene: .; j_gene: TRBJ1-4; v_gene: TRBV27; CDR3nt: TGTGCCAGCAGTTTGAAGGGCAGGGGACGTGCATCAACTAATGAAAAACTGTTTTTT; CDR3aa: CASSLKGRGRASTNEKLFF
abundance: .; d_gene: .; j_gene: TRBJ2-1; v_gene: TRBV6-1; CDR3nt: TGTGCCAGCAGTGAAGTCGAGGATACCGAGCAGTTCTTC; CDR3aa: CASSEVEDTEQFF
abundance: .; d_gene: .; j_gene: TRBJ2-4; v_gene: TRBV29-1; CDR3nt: TGCAGCGTTGCTTTTGGAAGCCTAGCCAAAAACATTCAGTACTTC; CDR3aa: CSVAFGSLAKNIQYF
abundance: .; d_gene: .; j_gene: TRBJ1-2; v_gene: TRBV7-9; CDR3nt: TGTGCCAGCACCCCGACTGCGAACTATGGCTACACCTTC; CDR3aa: CASTPTANYGYTF
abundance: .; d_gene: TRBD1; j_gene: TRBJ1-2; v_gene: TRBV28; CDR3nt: TGTGCCAGCAGTTTGGCCCAGGGGGCAAATGGCTACACCTTC; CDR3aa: CASSLAQGANGYTF
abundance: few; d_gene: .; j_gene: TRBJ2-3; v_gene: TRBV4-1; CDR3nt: TGCGCCAGCAGCCAAGAATCCACCTCGGGGGCGCAGTATTTT; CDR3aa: CASSQESTSGAQYF
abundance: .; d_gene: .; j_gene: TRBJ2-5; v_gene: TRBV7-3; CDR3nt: TGTGCCAGCAGCTTAAGCAGGGGAGAGACCCAGTACTTC; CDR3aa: CASSLSRGETQYF
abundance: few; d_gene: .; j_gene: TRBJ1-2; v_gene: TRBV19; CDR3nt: TGTGCCAGTAGTACCAATCAAGAACGGAATGCCGGCTTC; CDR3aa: CASSTNQERNAGF
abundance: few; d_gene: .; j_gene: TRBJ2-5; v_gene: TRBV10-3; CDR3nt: TGTGCCATCAGCGCCACTACCGAAGAGACCCAGTACTTC; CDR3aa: CAISATTEETQYF
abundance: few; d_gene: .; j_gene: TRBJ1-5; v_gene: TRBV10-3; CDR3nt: TGTGCCATCAGTGCACGGTCGAATCAGCCCCAGCATTTT; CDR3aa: CAISARSNQPQHF
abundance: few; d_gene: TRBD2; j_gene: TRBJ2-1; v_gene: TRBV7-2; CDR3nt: TGTGCCAGCAGCACAAGGACTAGCGGGAGTCTCTGGAATGAGCAGTTCTTC; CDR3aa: CASSTRTSGSLWNEQFF
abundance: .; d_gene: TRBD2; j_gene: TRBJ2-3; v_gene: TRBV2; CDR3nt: TGTGCCAGCAGCCCCGGGGAGGGTAAGGATACGCAGTATTTT; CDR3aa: CASSPGEGKDTQYF
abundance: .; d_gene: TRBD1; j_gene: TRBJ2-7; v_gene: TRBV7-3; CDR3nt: TGTGCCAGCAGCTTAACGGGGGACAGGGGTCGGGAGCAGTACTTC; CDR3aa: CASSLTGDRGREQYF
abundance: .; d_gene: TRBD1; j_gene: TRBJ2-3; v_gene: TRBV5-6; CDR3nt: TGTGCCAGCAGCTTGCCGGGACAGGGGGCAAATACGCAGTATTTT; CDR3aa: CASSLPGQGANTQYF
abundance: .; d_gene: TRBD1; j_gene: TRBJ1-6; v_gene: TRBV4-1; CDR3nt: TGCGCCAGCAGCTTTGACAGGGGGCGTAATTCACCCCTCCACTTT; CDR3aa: CASSFDRGRNSPLHF
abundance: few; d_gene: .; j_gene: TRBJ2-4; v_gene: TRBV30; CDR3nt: TGTGCCTGGATGTTGCGGCACAAAAACATTCAGTACTTC; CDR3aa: CAWMLRHKNIQYF
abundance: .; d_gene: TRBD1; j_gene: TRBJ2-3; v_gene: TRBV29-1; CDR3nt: TGCAGCGTTGTGGGACAGGCCTTAGATACGCAGTATTTT; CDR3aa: CSVVGQALDTQYF
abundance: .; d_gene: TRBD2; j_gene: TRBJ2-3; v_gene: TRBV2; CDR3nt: TGTGCCAGCTTGAGCGGGAGGGCCTATGATACGCAGTATTTT; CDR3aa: CASLSGRAYDTQYF
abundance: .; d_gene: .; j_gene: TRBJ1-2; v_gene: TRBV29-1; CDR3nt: TGCAGCGTTGAAGGGGGGGCGGAGGGTGGCTACACCTTC; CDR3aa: CSVEGGAEGGYTF
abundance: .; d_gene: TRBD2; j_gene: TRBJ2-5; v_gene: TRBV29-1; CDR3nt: TGCAGCGCCGGGGGCGTTAGCGGGAGTGGAGGAGAGACCCAGTACTTC; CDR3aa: CSAGGVSGSGGETQYF
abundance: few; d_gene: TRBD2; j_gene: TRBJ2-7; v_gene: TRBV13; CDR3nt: TGTGCCAGCAGCCTAGCGGCAAGCTCCTACGAGCAGTACTTC; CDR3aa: CASSLAASSYEQYF
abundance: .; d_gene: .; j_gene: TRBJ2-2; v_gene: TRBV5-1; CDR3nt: TGCGCCAGCAGCTTGGTAAGCCAAACGAACACCGGGGAGCTGTTTTTT; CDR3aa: CASSLVSQTNTGELFF
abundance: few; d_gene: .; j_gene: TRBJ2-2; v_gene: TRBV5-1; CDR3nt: TGCGCCAGCAGCTTGGCCGCCGGAGCGAACACCGGGGAGCTGTTTTTT; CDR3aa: CASSLAAGANTGELFF
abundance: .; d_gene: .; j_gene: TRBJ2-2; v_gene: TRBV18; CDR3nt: TGTGCCAGCTCAACGGACGCTAACACCGGGGAGCTGTTTTTT; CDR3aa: CASSTDANTGELFF
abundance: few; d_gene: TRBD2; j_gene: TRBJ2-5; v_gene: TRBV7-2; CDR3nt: TGTGCCAGCAGCCCGGGACTAGCACTAAAAGAGACCCAGTACTTC; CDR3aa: CASSPGLALKETQYF